This T cell receptor beta chain came from a study of naive and memory T cell subsets. Study outcomes and limitations: Expression changes during T cell differentiation may affect RNA-based TCR counts. Naive repertoires, especially CD8, held a few larger clonotypes, possibly memory cells re-expressing CD45RA.

Both TRBC1 and TRBC2 were covered by a beta constant-region primer of two equimolar oligonucleotides. The ligated cDNA underwent four PCR rounds using SP2 and nested alpha and beta constant-region primers. Each CDR3 protein is one row after TCRdb ran MiXCR on the UMI-ligation and nested PCR reads. The top ten clones hold roughly 0.13% of a sample with around 93,000 distinct CDR3 sequences, about 11% of them seen once. This clonotype was counted many times. Its antigen is unidentified. Sample: naive CD4+ T cells from blood. The sequence was collected from a human donor in good health.

The CDR3 region has the DNA TGCAGTGCCGACAGGGAAGGTCAGCCCCAGCATTTT. This encodes CSADREGQPQHF. V and J are TRBV20-1 and TRBJ1-5, with 7 positions matching TRBD1. Germline CDR1 DFQATT, CDR2 SNEGSKA (reference sequence). Trimming removed 6 bases from V and 6 bases from J; junction bases left unmatched: 5. The CDR3 totals 12 residues.